This T cell receptor (beta chain) emerged from a study of shared clonotypes between healthy human individuals. Libraries were prepared by immunoSEQ multiplex PCR; TCRdb keeps only in-frame clonotypes and omits some of them. This sample carries some 1,400,000 clones, roughly 96% of them seen once, and the ten largest clones take 1.2%. This CDR3 comprises 16 residues. Germline V gene data show CDR1 as LGHNA and CDR2 as YSLEER. Trimming stripped 1 base from V and 2 bases from J, with 13 bases between. The chain recombines TRBV4-3 with TRBJ2-3; unclear D gene. This TCR derives from a man aged 25 to 45 in good health. The sequenced sample was naive CD4+ T cells sorted from blood. Noted subset: CD45RA+ positively selected. The CDR3 reads CASSQGLAEFTDTQYF. In DNA form, the CDR3 reads TGCGCCAGCAGCCAAGGTCTCGCGGAGTTCACAGATACGCAGTATTTT.